The clone carrying this T cell receptor beta chain has more than one count but fewer than ten. Its antigen is undetermined. Trimming left V 1 base short and J 6 bases short, with 10 bases between. The CDR3 has 14 residues. Germline V lookup: CDR1 SGHDN, CDR2 FVKESK. This specimen comes from a study of CD8+ T cells in alopecia areata. As for the study in general: Dosing spanned 6 to 18 months on tofacitinib, then 6 months off drug. Study results and caveats: In scalp and blood during tofacitinib, many expanded lesional clones persisted.

Treatment specified: oral pan-JAK inhibitor, 5-10 mg twice daily. Reverse transcribed after extraction, RNA yielded cDNA as the sequencing template. Sequencing was performed with immunoSEQ multiplex PCR; in TCRdb, only in-frame clones are kept and a portion is missing. The sample shows approximately 220,000 clones, 35% to 40% of them seen only once. This clonotype was sampled from a human donor with alopecia areata. V is TRBV14 and J is TRBJ2-1; D is tentatively TRBD1 or TRBD2 (5 bases each). Sequenced material: CD4+ T cells sorted from blood, taken between weeks 30 and 35, from a patient treated with tofacitinib. CDR3: CASSQVRGPNEQFF. The CDR3 coding sequence is TGTGCCAGCAGCCAAGTTAGGGGACCCAATGAGCAGTTCTTC.